The sample holds many counts of the clone carrying this TCR beta chain. The antigen remains unidentified. This entry belongs to a study of T cells in Graves' hyperthyroidism and ophthalmopathy. General observations from the study: Most expanded thyroid clonotypes above 0.001 recurred in blood.

Enrolled ophthalmopathy patients presented with a Clinical Activity Score of at least 3, a NOSPECS grade of at least 4, and disease duration under 3 months. Looked up from germline, CDR1 is SGHRS and CDR2 is YFSETQ. Deletions cut 0 bases from V and 4 bases from J, with 13 bases between. This CDR3 has 16 amino acids. Template material for amplifying TCR beta CDR3 regions consisted of RNA transcripts. Carried out on the TCR CDR3, a first-round RT-PCR used the HTBI primer set. TCRdb reanalysed the multiplex PCR reads using MiXCR and keeps one entry per CDR3 protein. The sample has some 570,000 distinct CDR3 sequences; 14% are singletons.

Sequencing was performed on blood. V is TRBV5-1 and J is TRBJ2-2, with D possibly TRBD2 on 6 matching bases. The receptor was isolated from a woman between 18 and 29 years old with Graves' ophthalmopathy. CDR3 bases: TGCGCCAGCAGCTTGGCACGGGGGAGATTCACCGGGGAGCTGTTTTTT. Amino acids: CASSLARGRFTGELFF.